A selection of T cell receptor beta chains follows, all from one sample in a study of lymphopenia after photon versus proton radiotherapy. The method was immunoSEQ multiplex PCR; TCRdb's version includes in-frame clones alone and lacks a portion of them. The sample has 150,000 to 200,000 clones, approximately 91% seen once. The material was peripheral blood, obtained from a patient treated with photon-based radiotherapy. These TCRs come from a man aged 50-60 years with gastric cancer. CDR3s include the opening cysteine and the closing phenylalanine or tryptophan. A D gene is named only where the DNA matches it firmly. Clone size is stated in some rows and not others, as once, few, many or a class when expanded.

J: TRBJ2-7; V: TRBV6-1; D: NA; size: NA; CDR3: CASSEGAGLVPYEQYF; DNA: TGTGCCAGCAGTGAAGGGGCAGGGCTGGTCCCTTACGAGCAGTACTTC
J: TRBJ2-5; V: TRBV28; D: NA; size: NA; CDR3: CASSSWKETQYF; DNA: TGTGCCAGCAGTTCTTGGAAGGAGACCCAGTACTTC
J: TRBJ2-3; V: TRBV4-3; D: NA; size: NA; CDR3: CASSQDLRSGTTSTDTQYF; DNA: TGCGCCAGCAGCCAAGATCTTCGTAGCGGCACCACTAGCACAGATACGCAGTATTTT
J: TRBJ2-3; V: TRBV11-3; D: NA; size: few; CDR3: CASSLTGSTDTQYF; DNA: TGTGCCAGCAGCTTAACGGGCAGCACAGATACGCAGTATTTT
J: TRBJ1-1; V: TRBV29-1; D: NA; size: NA; CDR3: CSVVGQDTEAFF; DNA: TGCAGCGTTGTGGGCCAGGACACTGAAGCTTTCTTT
J: TRBJ1-1; V: TRBV18; D: NA; size: NA; CDR3: CASSPHPLGTNTEAFF; DNA: TGTGCCAGCTCACCACATCCCTTAGGGACGAACACTGAAGCTTTCTTT
J: TRBJ2-7; V: TRBV6-1; D: NA; size: once; CDR3: CASSEQGKYEQYF; DNA: TGTGCCAGCAGTGAACAGGGAAAGTACGAGCAGTACTTC
J: TRBJ1-3; V: TRBV28; D: NA; size: few; CDR3: CASTLLGGNTIYF; DNA: TGTGCCAGCACCCTACTGGGGGGAAACACCATATATTTT
J: TRBJ2-1; V: TRBV11-2; D: NA; size: few; CDR3: CASSLGGLAYNEQFF; DNA: TGTGCCAGCAGCTTAGGGGGTCTAGCATACAATGAGCAGTTCTTC
J: TRBJ2-1; V: TRBV6-4; D: NA; size: NA; CDR3: CASRNLGLGDNEQFF; DNA: TGTGCCAGCAGAAATCTGGGACTGGGGGACAATGAGCAGTTCTTC
J: TRBJ1-1; V: TRBV6-4; D: TRBD1; size: once; CDR3: CASSSRGTGNTEAFF; DNA: TGTGCCAGCAGCTCCAGGGGGACGGGAAACACTGAAGCTTTCTTT
J: TRBJ2-2; V: TRBV28; D: NA; size: NA; CDR3: CASSQGGRFLANTGELFF; DNA: TGTGCCAGCAGTCAAGGAGGGCGCTTCCTCGCGAACACCGGGGAGCTGTTTTTT
J: TRBJ2-7; V: TRBV5-1; D: TRBD1; size: NA; CDR3: CASTSGQGAYEQYF; DNA: TGCGCCAGCACCTCTGGACAGGGGGCCTACGAGCAGTACTTC
J: TRBJ1-1; V: TRBV6-1; D: NA; size: once; CDR3: CASSEASRVEAFF; DNA: TGTGCCAGCAGTGAAGCTAGTCGGGTCGAAGCTTTCTTT
J: TRBJ2-7; V: TRBV7-9; D: NA; size: NA; CDR3: CASSLAGAPYEQYF; DNA: TGTGCCAGCAGCTTAGCGGGAGCCCCCTACGAGCAGTACTTC
J: TRBJ2-5; V: TRBV29-1; D: TRBD2; size: once; CDR3: CSVVWLAGEETQYF; DNA: TGCAGCGTTGTTTGGCTAGCGGGAGAGGAGACCCAGTACTTC
J: TRBJ2-7; V: TRBV19; D: NA; size: once; CDR3: CASSMGTGLFSYEQYF; DNA: TGTGCCAGTAGTATGGGTACAGGGTTATTCTCCTACGAGCAGTACTTC
J: TRBJ2-6; V: TRBV5-4; D: NA; size: once; CDR3: CASSSRSSGANVLTF; DNA: TGTGCCAGCAGCTCCCGGAGTTCTGGGGCCAACGTCCTGACTTTC
J: TRBJ1-3; V: TRBV7-9; D: NA; size: once; CDR3: CASSLWAGVSGNTIYF; DNA: TGTGCCAGCAGCTTATGGGCCGGGGTCTCTGGAAACACCATATATTTT
J: TRBJ2-1; V: TRBV27; D: TRBD2; size: NA; CDR3: CASRSPRTSGAYNEQFF; DNA: TGTGCCAGCAGAAGCCCCAGGACTAGCGGGGCCTACAATGAGCAGTTCTTC
J: TRBJ1-5; V: TRBV30; D: NA; size: NA; CDR3: CAWSLDSNQPQHF; DNA: TGTGCCTGGAGTCTCGACAGTAATCAGCCCCAGCATTTT
J: TRBJ1-2; V: TRBV30; D: TRBD1; size: few; CDR3: CAWKRDRAYYNYGYTF; DNA: TGTGCCTGGAAACGGGACAGGGCCTATTATAACTATGGCTACACCTTC
J: TRBJ2-4; V: TRBV4-2; D: NA; size: NA; CDR3: CASSHPMTDKNIQYF; DNA: TGTGCCAGCAGCCACCCGATGACGGACAAAAACATTCAGTACTTC
J: TRBJ2-7; V: TRBV7-2; D: NA; size: NA; CDR3: CASSLDTQTSHEQYF; DNA: TGTGCCAGCAGTCTGGACACCCAAACCAGCCACGAGCAGTACTTC
J: TRBJ2-7; V: TRBV18; D: TRBD1; size: NA; CDR3: CASSRDRSYEQYF; DNA: TGTGCCAGCTCTCGGGACAGGTCCTACGAGCAGTACTTC
J: TRBJ1-5; V: TRBV6-1; D: TRBD1; size: once; CDR3: CASRRQGAVNQPQHF; DNA: TGTGCCAGCAGGAGACAGGGGGCTGTAAATCAGCCCCAGCATTTT
J: TRBJ2-4; V: TRBV7-9; D: TRBD2; size: few; CDR3: CASSLVAGVVEGAKNIQYF; DNA: TGTGCCAGCAGCTTAGTTGCGGGAGTAGTTGAGGGAGCCAAAAACATTCAGTACTTC
J: TRBJ2-2; V: TRBV9; D: TRBD2; size: NA; CDR3: CASSVDGRPPGELFF; DNA: TGTGCCAGCAGCGTAGACGGGAGGCCCCCCGGGGAGCTGTTTTTT
J: TRBJ1-3; V: TRBV12-5; D: NA; size: NA; CDR3: CASGLWEPSGNTIYF; DNA: TGTGCTAGTGGTTTGTGGGAACCCTCTGGAAACACCATATATTTT
J: TRBJ1-1; V: TRBV6-5; D: NA; size: NA; CDR3: CASSYLGNTEAFF; DNA: TGTGCCAGCAGTTACCTCGGGAACACTGAAGCTTTCTTT
J: TRBJ1-2; V: TRBV6-5; D: TRBD1; size: NA; CDR3: CASSHRDRGNYGYTF; DNA: TGTGCCAGCAGTCACCGGGACAGGGGTAACTATGGCTACACCTTC
J: TRBJ2-3; V: TRBV2; D: NA; size: NA; CDR3: CASSVRRSTDTQYF; DNA: TGTGCCAGCAGTGTCAGACGGTCCACAGATACGCAGTATTTT
J: TRBJ1-2; V: TRBV4-1; D: NA; size: NA; CDR3: CASSQDATVANYGYTF; DNA: TGCGCCAGCAGCCAAGATGCGACTGTAGCTAACTATGGCTACACCTTC